A single sample gave rise to the 24 T cell receptor beta chains below, sequenced in a study of blood T cell repertoires in COVID-19. TCRdb's copy holds only in-frame clones and misses some; the assay was immunoSEQ multiplex PCR. The data show about 160,000 clones, roughly 84% seen once. The specimen sequenced was peripheral blood. The receptor source for this set is a woman older than 75 with active or convalescent COVID-19.

The J gene is TRBJ2-3, the V gene TRBV7-8; 9 bases line up with TRBD1. V trimming: 1 base; J trimming: 6 bases; junction bases outside the gene matches: 11. Germline V CDR1 and CDR2: SGHVS, FQNEAQ. The CDR3 spans 17 residues. This CDR3 reads CASSLDSTGQGGDTQYF. The CDR3 DNA reads TGTGCCAGCAGCTTAGACTCTACGGGACAGGGAGGGGATACGCAGTATTTT.

The chain has TRBV7-9 and TRBJ2-7; D call uncertain. Trimming shortened V by 5 bases and J by 5 bases, and 7 bases separated the two germline ends. CDR3 length: 11 residues. CDR1 and CDR2 (germline): SEHNR, FQNEAQ (reference sequence). The CDR3 nucleotides are TGTGCCAGCAGCCGTTCCGACGAGCAGTACTTC. Residues: CASSRSDEQYF.

The V gene is TRBV4-1, the J gene TRBJ2-7; possible D gene TRBD2, 6 bases. The CDR3 is 17 amino acids. V was cut by 3 bases and J by 4 bases, with 22 bases left in between. Per the germline V gene, CDR1 is MGHRA and CDR2 is YSYEKL. The CDR3 region is CASSQGGGIGDLYEQYF. In DNA, the CDR3 is TGCGCCAGCAGCCAGGGGGGTGGGATCGGGGACCTTTACGAGCAGTACTTC.

The chain recombines TRBV7-3 with TRBJ1-3; no reliable D call. The CDR3 is 15 residues long. The germline V gene has CDR1 SGHTA and CDR2 FQGTGA. V shed 5 bases and J shed 4 bases, with 15 bases lying between them. The CDR3 bases are TGTGCCAGCAGCCCAGGCCTCTCTTTCGGAAACACCATATATTTT. Its translation: CASSPGLSFGNTIYF.

This clone has a single count. A read error may produce the germline difference seen at one junction end. Other DNA sequences in the same sample also yield this CDR3. CDR3 in DNA: TGCGCCAGCAGCTTTCGACTAGGGGAAGCCGGGGAACTGTTTTTT. Translating gives CASSFRLGEAGELFF. This chain connects TRBV5-1 to TRBJ2-2; TRBD2 might be the D (6 bases). CDR3 length: 15 residues. The germline V gene has CDR1 SGHRS and CDR2 YFSETQ.

The gene calls are TRBV2 and TRBJ2-5; TRBD2 aligns across 11 bases. CDR3 length: 15 amino acids. With V trimmed by 9 bases and J by 5 bases, 11 bases remained unmatched. Germline CDR1 reads SNHLY; CDR2 reads FYNNEI. This CDR3 is CARGLAALGGETQYF. The CDR3 DNA sequence: TGTGCCAGGGGACTAGCGGCCTTGGGCGGTGAGACCCAGTACTTC.

The rearrangement uses TRBV5-1 and TRBJ1-3; TRBD1 matches at 7 bases. This CDR3 spans 14 amino acids. With V trimmed by 0 bases and J by 8 bases, 5 bases remained unmatched. The germline CDR1 and CDR2 sequences are SGHRS and YFSETQ. DNA for the CDR3: TGCGCCAGCAGCTTGGGATACAGGGGAGACACCATATATTTT. Translation gives CASSLGYRGDTIYF.

The V call is TRBV15, the J call TRBJ1-2; TRBD1 might be the D (5 bases). Trimming removed 5 bases at V and 3 bases at J, with 10 bases between. The germline V gene has CDR1 LNHNV and CDR2 YYDKDF (reference sequence). The CDR3 is 13 amino acids. DNA of the CDR3: TGTGCCACCAGCTTTAAGACAGACTATGGCTACACCTTC. It yields the protein CATSFKTDYGYTF.

The chain combines TRBV5-1 with TRBJ2-7; 11 bases are shared with TRBD1. The CDR3 totals 13 residues. The trim removed 4 bases at V and 6 bases at J, leaving 3 bases unmatched. Germline-derived CDR1 and CDR2 are SGHRS and YFSETQ. The CDR3: CASSRDRGGEQYF. The CDR3 region has the DNA TGCGCCAGCAGCCGGGACAGGGGGGGCGAGCAGTACTTC.

The rearrangement uses TRBV2 and TRBJ1-1; TRBD1 is a possible D gene (5 bases). The CDR3 runs 14 residues. Germline values: CDR1 SNHLY, CDR2 FYNNEI. V lost 5 bases to trimming and J lost 4 bases, with 14 bases between them. CDR3 residues: CASSWLQRGTEAFF. CDR3 DNA sequence: TGTGCCAGCAGTTGGTTACAAAGGGGCACTGAAGCTTTCTTT.

The V call is TRBV5-1, the J call TRBJ2-3, with D unresolved. V lost 3 bases to trimming and J lost 3 bases, with 11 bases between them. Germline V CDR1 and CDR2: SGHRS, YFSETQ. This CDR3 contains 14 residues. CDR3 coding DNA: TGCGCCAGCAGCTCTGAGAAACTAACAGATACGCAGTATTTT. It encodes CASSSEKLTDTQYF.

This chain uses TRBV5-1 with TRBJ1-1; D is unresolved. Looked up from germline, CDR1 is SGHRS and CDR2 is YFSETQ. The CDR3 spans 15 residues. V was clipped by 0 bases and J by 3 bases, with 12 bases between them. The CDR3 DNA sequence: TGCGCCAGCAGCTTGGACCGGGATAAGGACACTGAAGCTTTCTTT. Translated, it gives CASSLDRDKDTEAFF.

This clone was seen only once. CDR3 loop: CASSYTAVRQFF. The CDR3 nucleotides are TGTGCCAGCAGTTACACAGCCGTCCGGCAGTTCTTC. The rearrangement links TRBV11-2 to TRBJ2-1; D unresolved. V gave up 6 bases and J gave up 12 bases, with 15 bases separating them. From germline, CDR1 is SGHAT and CDR2 FQNNGV. The CDR3 consists of 12 residues.

This clone was observed a handful of times. The chain employs TRBV18 and TRBJ1-2; D is possibly TRBD1 (5 bases). Germline-derived CDR1 and CDR2 are KGHSH and LQKENI. CDR3 size: 15 residues. V lost 2 bases, J lost 1 base, and 11 bases lay in between. CDR3 coding DNA: TGTGCCAGCTCACCAGTTCAGGGTTTTAACTATGGCTACACCTTC. Its protein product is CASSPVQGFNYGYTF. The full variable domain, completed using reference TRBV18 and TRBJ1-2, is NAGVMQNPRHLVRRRGQEARLRCSPMKGHSHVYWYRQLPEEGLKFMVYLQKENIIDESGMPKERFSAEFPKEGPSILRIQQVVRGDSAAYFCASSPVQGFNYGYTFGSGTRLTVV.

V gene TRBV7-9 combines with J gene TRBJ2-3, with 9 bases aligning to TRBD1. Trimming removed 5 bases from V and 3 bases from J; junction bases left unmatched: 9. The germline V gene encodes CDR1 SEHNR and CDR2 FQNEAQ (reference sequence). The CDR3 has 16 amino acids. CDR3 loop: CASSIPGQGGTDTQYF. The CDR3 DNA follows: TGTGCCAGCAGCATACCGGGACAGGGAGGTACAGATACGCAGTATTTT.

This chain connects TRBV2 to TRBJ2-7; 8 bases match TRBD2. This CDR3 is built from 15 residues. Germline loops: CDR1 SNHLY, CDR2 FYNNEI. Losses at the gene ends were 6 bases for V and 3 bases for J; bases not matched to a gene: 10. CDR3 sequence (DNA): TGTGCCAGCAGCCCCGGGAGGGCCTACAGCTACGAGCAGTACTTC. Its translation is CASSPGRAYSYEQYF.

The CDR3 here is CASALSSFYRPQGYGEAFF. CDR3 sequence (DNA): TGTGCCAGTGCCCTATCCTCTTTCTATAGACCACAGGGGTATGGTGAAGCTTTCTTT. V gene TRBV28 combines with J gene TRBJ1-1, with TRBD1 matching over 7 bases. CDR3 length: 19 residues. CDR1 and CDR2 (germline): MDHEN, SYDVKM. Trimming cost V 9 bases and J 7 bases; bases outside gene matches: 29.

The chain recombines TRBV3-1 (or the pseudogene TRBV3-2) with TRBJ1-3; weak D call: TRBD1 (5 bases). The CDR3 spans 18 residues. Looked up from germline, CDR1 is LGHDT and CDR2 is YNNKEL (reference sequence). Deletions cut 5 bases from V and 4 bases from J, with 24 bases between. DNA for the CDR3: TGTGCCAGCAGCTCAAACGGGCGGACATTAACTCTGGGAAACACCATATATTTT. The encoded protein is CASSSNGRTLTLGNTIYF.

This clone was detected once. The chain couples TRBV19 to TRBJ1-4, with TRBD1 matching 7 bases. In germline, CDR1 is LNHDA, CDR2 SQIVND (reference sequence). Trimming removed 7 bases from V and 7 bases from J; junction bases left unmatched: 6. The CDR3 extends over 13 amino acids. CDR3 DNA sequence: TGTGCCAGTAATGCAGGGGGGAGTGAAAAACTGTTTTTT. The encoded protein is CASNAGGSEKLFF.

The DNA of the CDR3 is TGTGCCAGTAGTGTACTAGCGGGAGGGCCGGGTGAGCAGTTCTTC. It encodes CASSVLAGGPGEQFF. V is TRBV19 and J is TRBJ2-1, with 13 bases that match TRBD2. Trimming took 5 bases from V and 9 from J; bases not matched to a gene: 7. The CDR3 is 15 amino acids. Germline-derived CDR1 and CDR2 are LNHDA and SQIVND (reference sequence).

V usage is TRBV9 and J usage is TRBJ2-1; 13 bases align to TRBD2. This CDR3 has 16 residues. CDR1 and CDR2 (germline): SGDLS, YYNGEE. J gave up 5 bases and V 4 bases, and 6 bases lay outside the gene matches. The CDR3 DNA reads as TGTGCCAGCAGCCCCTGGGGACTAGCGGGGAACAATGAGCAGTTCTTC. It yields the protein CASSPWGLAGNNEQFF.

The rearrangement links TRBV28 to TRBJ2-3, with D perhaps matching TRBD2 (6 bases). CDR1 MDHEN and CDR2 SYDVKM come from the germline V gene. This CDR3 comprises 16 residues. Trimming removed 5 bases from V and 4 bases from J, with 19 bases in between. The DNA for the CDR3 is TGTGCCAGCAGTCTCCTTAGGGGTAGCGGCTCAGATACGCAGTATTTT. It yields the protein CASSLLRGSGSDTQYF.

The CDR3 coding sequence is TGTGCCAGTAGTATAGTGGGTCCCGCGGGGGGGGCCAACGTCCTGACTTTC. Translated: CASSIVGPAGGANVLTF. The rearrangement joins TRBV19 to TRBJ2-6; tentative D call: TRBD2 (6 bases). CDR3 length: 17 amino acids. Germline assignment: CDR1 LNHDA and CDR2 SQIVND (reference sequence). The ends were cut back, 1 base at V and 4 bases at J, with 14 bases in the middle.

This sequence joins TRBV15 and TRBJ1-2; D gene uncertain. This CDR3 is built from 14 residues. CDR1 is LNHNV and CDR2 is YYDKDF in the germline V gene (reference sequence). V lost 0 bases and J 2 bases, leaving 7 bases between the germline ends. The CDR3 here is CATSRDYSNYGYTF. CDR3 DNA sequence: TGTGCCACCAGCAGAGATTACAGCAACTATGGCTACACCTTC.